Listed below are T cell receptor beta chains from one sample, sequenced in a study of CD8 T cells in ankylosing spondylitis. TCRdb re-called the 5' RACE reads with MiXCR, one entry per CDR3 protein. The table records 85,000 to 100,000 distinct CDR3 sequences, approximately 9% of them present only once. Sequenced material: blood, either unsorted or a sorted T cell fraction (not recorded which). The receptor source for this set is a male donor with ankylosing spondylitis or in good health (not recorded which). CDR3s include the opening cysteine and the closing phenylalanine or tryptophan. Each record gives: D gene, J gene, V gene, clone size, CDR3 DNA, CDR3 protein. D genes are given only for firm matches. The listing skips clone size in some rows; elsewhere it reads once, few, many or a size class.

-,TRBJ2-1,TRBV5-1,many,TGCGCCAGCAGCGAGAGGACCTTTAATGAGCAGTTCTTC,CASSERTFNEQFF
TRBD1,TRBJ2-1,TRBV29-1,few,TGCAGCGTTGAAGATCTTACAGGGGCCTACAATGAGCAGTTCTTC,CSVEDLTGAYNEQFF
TRBD2,TRBJ2-5,TRBV5-1,-,TGCGCCAGCACAGACCGGACTAGTTTTGGGACCCAGTACTTC,CASTDRTSFGTQYF
-,TRBJ2-7,TRBV2,many,TGTGCCAGCAGTGTGTTAGCTTACGAGGGGCAGTATTTC,CASSVLAYEGQYF
-,TRBJ2-7,TRBV2,many,TGTGCCAGCAGCGAGCCGCCGGCGCCCGAGCAGTACTTC,CASSEPPAPEQYF
-,TRBJ1-2,TRBV12-3/TRBV12-4,many,TGTGCCAGCAGAAGGGGGTATGGCTACACCTTC,CASRRGYGYTF
-,TRBJ2-1,TRBV7-8,many,TGTGCCAGCAGCGCGGCAGGGTTATGGAATGAGCAGTTCTTC,CASSAAGLWNEQFF
TRBD2,TRBJ2-1,TRBV7-9,few,TGTGCCAGCAGGGTAGCGGGGTCCTACAATGAGCAGTTCTTC,CASRVAGSYNEQFF
-,TRBJ1-1,TRBV6-1,few,TGTGCCAGCAGTGAATGGAGGGGGAACACTGAAGCTTTCTTT,CASSEWRGNTEAFF
-,TRBJ1-5,TRBV29-1,many,TGCAGCGTTTCCCTCGATAGCAATCAGCCCCAGCATTTT,CSVSLDSNQPQHF
TRBD1,TRBJ2-5,TRBV28,many,TGTGCCAGCAGTTATCGGACAGGTTCCCACCTGGCGACCCAGTACTTC,CASSYRTGSHLATQYF
-,TRBJ2-7,TRBV3-1,many,TGTGCCAGCAGCCAAGACGGGTACCGAACCTACGAGCAGTACTTC,CASSQDGYRTYEQYF
-,TRBJ2-7,TRBV7-6,many,TGCGCCAGCAGCTTGGTGGGGGGCAACGAGCAGTACTTC,CASSLVGGNEQYF
-,TRBJ2-1,TRBV6-2/TRBV6-3,many,TGTGCCAGCAGTTCTGAGGGGACGAATGAGCAGTTCTTC,CASSSEGTNEQFF
-,TRBJ2-1,TRBV7-6,-,TGTGCTAGCAGCTTAAGCTCAACGAGTGAGCAGTTCTTC,CASSLSSTSEQFF
TRBD1,TRBJ1-6,TRBV2,many,TGTGCCAGCAGTCCCTGGGACAGGGACTCCTCGGTCCTCCACTTT,CASSPWDRDSSVLHF
TRBD2,TRBJ2-7,TRBV7-2,-,TGTGCCAGCAGCTCCAAAGGGACTAGCGGCCCGTACGAGCAGTACTTC,CASSSKGTSGPYEQYF
-,TRBJ2-1,TRBV5-1,many,TGCGCCAGCAGCTTGGTCGTCGATGAGCAGTTCTTC,CASSLVVDEQFF
TRBD1,TRBJ1-1,TRBV12-5,many,TGTGCTAGTGGTTTGGTACAGGGGTCCAGCACTGAAGCTTTCTTT,CASGLVQGSSTEAFF
-,TRBJ2-1,TRBV20-1,-,TGCAGTGCTAGAGACGGGGGCTCCTACAATGAGCAGTTCTTC,CSARDGGSYNEQFF
TRBD2,TRBJ2-3,TRBV10-3,-,TGTGCCACCACTGTGGGAGCGGGGCGCACAGATACGCAGTATTTT,CATTVGAGRTDTQYF
TRBD1,TRBJ2-7,TRBV5-6,many,TGTGCCAGCAGGGCTCCGGGACAGGGAAGATCCCAAAACGAGCAGTACTTC,CASRAPGQGRSQNEQYF
-,TRBJ2-6,TRBV20-1,few,TGCAGTGCTCCTTTAATGTTTAGCGACCTCCCCTCTGGGGCCAACGTCCTGACTTTC,CSAPLMFSDLPSGANVLTF
-,TRBJ2-7,TRBV4-1,few,TGCGCCAGCAGCCCCCGAGGAGGAAAGGACCCCTACGAGCAGTACTTC,CASSPRGGKDPYEQYF
-,TRBJ2-1,TRBV5-1,many,TGCGCCAGCAGCTTACTCACCCGGGACAATGAGCAGTTCTTC,CASSLLTRDNEQFF
-,TRBJ2-1,TRBV4-2,many,TGTGCCAGCAGCCGGGGGGCGCTTGAGCAGTTCTTC,CASSRGALEQFF
TRBD2,TRBJ2-3,TRBV12-3/TRBV12-4,-,TGTGCCAGCAGTCCCTCTAGCGGGGGGCAGTATTTT,CASSPSSGGQYF
TRBD2,TRBJ2-3,TRBV2,-,TGTGCCAGCAGCGCGACTAGCGGGGGGGCAACAGTGGCGCAGTATTTT,CASSATSGGATVAQYF
-,TRBJ2-1,TRBV12-3/TRBV12-4,many,TGTGCCAGCAGTTTCCGGGGGGCCGGGAGCTACAATGAGCAGTTCTTC,CASSFRGAGSYNEQFF
-,TRBJ2-5,TRBV29-1,many,TGCAGCGTTGAAAGGGCACCGGAAGACCAAGAGACCCAGTACTTC,CSVERAPEDQETQYF
TRBD1,TRBJ1-6,TRBV24-1,many,TGTGCCACCAGTGATTTCCGCCGGCAGGGGGCTTATTCACCCCTCCACTTT,CATSDFRRQGAYSPLHF
TRBD1,TRBJ2-7,TRBV20-1,few,TGCAGTGCGACAGGGGTCGACGAGCAGTACTTC,CSATGVDEQYF
-,TRBJ2-7,TRBV6-5,many,TGTGCCAGCGCGGACAGTCGGGTCCACGAGCAGTACTTC,CASADSRVHEQYF
TRBD1,TRBJ1-1,TRBV20-1,many,TGCAGTGCTGCCGCGACAGGGGGGAGCACTGAAGCTTTCTTT,CSAAATGGSTEAFF
TRBD2,TRBJ2-1,TRBV11-2,few,TGTGCCAGCAGGCGCTCCGGGGGGAACAATGAGCAGTTCTTC,CASRRSGGNNEQFF
-,TRBJ2-3,TRBV11-2,few,TGTGCCAGCAGCGGCAGTGGCGGGGTGTCGCAGTATTTT,CASSGSGGVSQYF
-,TRBJ2-3,TRBV6-5,-,TGTGCCAGCAGTTACTCTGGCGCCCCCACAGATACGCAGTATTTT,CASSYSGAPTDTQYF
TRBD1,TRBJ1-6,TRBV15,-,TGTGCCACCAGCAGAGCGGGACAGGGGATAAATTCACCCCTCCACTTT,CATSRAGQGINSPLHF
TRBD1,TRBJ1-6,TRBV7-6,many,TGTGCCAGCAGCGAGCGACAGGGGGAAAATTCACCCCTCCACTTT,CASSERQGENSPLHF
-,TRBJ1-1,TRBV19,many,TGTGCCAGTAGTATCGAGGGGGGTAACACTGAAGCTTTCTTT,CASSIEGGNTEAFF
-,TRBJ1-1,TRBV2,-,TGTGCCAGCAGCGGAAGTTGGGGGGCCAACACTGAAGCTTTCTTT,CASSGSWGANTEAFF
TRBD1,TRBJ2-2,TRBV29-1,many,TGCAGCGTCGACAGGGGGGCGAACACCGGGGAGCTGTTTTTT,CSVDRGANTGELFF
-,TRBJ2-7,TRBV5-1,many,TGCGCCAGCAGGATGGGACTTAACTTCTACGAGCAGTACTTC,CASRMGLNFYEQYF
TRBD2,TRBJ2-3,TRBV6-1,many,TGTGCCAGCAGTCAGCTGCGGGGGGACACAGATACGCAGTATTTT,CASSQLRGDTDTQYF
-,TRBJ1-1,TRBV11-2,many,TGTGCCAGCAGCCACAAAATGTCGGGGGGGAACACTGAAGCTTTCTTT,CASSHKMSGGNTEAFF
TRBD2,TRBJ2-3,TRBV19,many,TGTGCCAGTACCCCTTATGCGCGGGGGACCACAGATACGCAGTATTTT,CASTPYARGTTDTQYF
TRBD1,TRBJ1-1,TRBV5-1,many,TGCGCCAGCAGTACGGGACAGGGCTCGGGGACTGAAGCTTTCTTT,CASSTGQGSGTEAFF
TRBD2,TRBJ2-3,TRBV20-1,many,TGCAGTGCTAGAGGGACTAGCGGGGCAGTCCCAGATACGCAGTATTTT,CSARGTSGAVPDTQYF
-,TRBJ2-1,TRBV15,many,TGTGCCACCAGCAGCCGGGATGGGGGCGGGAATGAGCAGTTCTTC,CATSSRDGGGNEQFF
-,TRBJ2-1,TRBV20-1,many,TGCAGTGCTAGAGATCAGGGTTCGGGCGCCCCAGGACAGTTCTTC,CSARDQGSGAPGQFF
TRBD1,TRBJ1-1,TRBV27,many,TGTGCCAGTTGGACAGGGGGGAACACTGAAGCTTTCTTT,CASWTGGNTEAFF
-,TRBJ1-1,TRBV27,few,TGTGCCAGCAGTTCAACGACCCGCTGGAACACTGAAGCTTTCTTT,CASSSTTRWNTEAFF
-,TRBJ2-7,TRBV7-9,many,TGTGCCAGCAGCTTAGTATCCTACGAGCAGTACTTC,CASSLVSYEQYF
-,TRBJ1-4,TRBV7-3,many,TGTGCCAGCAGCTTAACTCTGGGTGGAAAACTGTTTTTT,CASSLTLGGKLFF
-,TRBJ2-4,TRBV27,-,TGTGCCAGCAGTTACCAAGGGAGCTCAAACATTCAGTACTTC,CASSYQGSSNIQYF
TRBD1,TRBJ2-1,TRBV12-3/TRBV12-4,-,TGTGCCAGCAGTTTAGCCGGGACAGGACCCTACACTGAGCAGTTCTTC,CASSLAGTGPYTEQFF
-,TRBJ1-2,TRBV6-1,many,TGTGCCAGCAGCCGGGGAGGGGGGAGCTATGGCTACACCTTC,CASSRGGGSYGYTF
-,TRBJ2-7,TRBV5-4,many,TGTGCCAGCAGCTTGGTAGGGGGGACTGTATCCTACGAGCAGTACTTC,CASSLVGGTVSYEQYF
-,TRBJ2-3,TRBV5-5,many,TGTGCCAGCAGCCGGGACGGGTCCACAGATACGCAGTATTTT,CASSRDGSTDTQYF